A selection of T cell receptor beta chains follows, all from one sample in a study of shared clonotypes between healthy human individuals. Repertoires were generated with immunoSEQ multiplex PCR, while TCRdb's copy carries only in-frame clones and drops some. The table shows nearly 2 million clones, with roughly 94% occurring only once. Input material: naive CD8+ T cells sorted from blood. The receptors were gathered from a man between 18 and 29 years old in good health. The CDR3 runs from the conserved cysteine through the conserved F or W. D genes are given only for firm matches. Some rows mark clone size as missing; the rest say once, few, many or name a class of expanded clone.

d_call: TRBD2; v_call: TRBV30; cdr3_length: 15; clone_size: NA; j_call: TRBJ2-5; cdr3_nt: TGTGCCTGGGATTCCCAGCGGGAGAGCCAAGAGACCCAGTACTTC; cdr3_aa: CAWDSQRESQETQYF
d_call: NA; v_call: TRBV11-3; cdr3_length: 13; clone_size: NA; j_call: TRBJ2-7; cdr3_nt: TGTGCCAGCAGCCTTGGAGGCGGTTACGAGCAGTACTTC; cdr3_aa: CASSLGGGYEQYF
d_call: NA; v_call: TRBV29-1; cdr3_length: 13; clone_size: NA; j_call: TRBJ2-2; cdr3_nt: TGCAGCGCCGTGCCCCCGAACACCGGGGAGCTGTTTTTT; cdr3_aa: CSAVPPNTGELFF
d_call: NA; v_call: TRBV9; cdr3_length: 15; clone_size: NA; j_call: TRBJ1-2; cdr3_nt: TGTGCCAGCAGCGTAGCTCAATCGGGGCATTATGGCTACACCTTC; cdr3_aa: CASSVAQSGHYGYTF
d_call: TRBD1; v_call: TRBV2; cdr3_length: 14; clone_size: once; j_call: TRBJ2-7; cdr3_nt: TGTGCCAGCAGCGCCTCGGGACAGGGGTACGAGCAGTACTTC; cdr3_aa: CASSASGQGYEQYF
d_call: NA; v_call: TRBV5-3; cdr3_length: 13; clone_size: NA; j_call: TRBJ2-7; cdr3_nt: TGTGCCAGAAGTTTCGACCTCTACTACGAGCAGTACTTC; cdr3_aa: CARSFDLYYEQYF
d_call: TRBD1; v_call: TRBV19; cdr3_length: 15; clone_size: NA; j_call: TRBJ2-4; cdr3_nt: TGTGCCAGTAACCCGGACAGGGAAGGCAAAAACATTCAGTACTTC; cdr3_aa: CASNPDREGKNIQYF
d_call: TRBD1; v_call: TRBV10-3; cdr3_length: 16; clone_size: NA; j_call: TRBJ1-1; cdr3_nt: TGTGCCATCAGTGAGGGGGAACAGGGGGGTCACCTTGAAGCTTTCTTT; cdr3_aa: CAISEGEQGGHLEAFF
d_call: NA; v_call: TRBV18; cdr3_length: 13; clone_size: NA; j_call: TRBJ2-7; cdr3_nt: TGTGCCAGCTCAGAGGGAGCTACCTACGAGCAGTACTTC; cdr3_aa: CASSEGATYEQYF
d_call: NA; v_call: TRBV6-5; cdr3_length: 16; clone_size: NA; j_call: TRBJ2-1; cdr3_nt: TGTGCCAGCAGTTACTCGAGGGCAGTGGGCTACAATGAGCAGTTCTTC; cdr3_aa: CASSYSRAVGYNEQFF
d_call: NA; v_call: TRBV13; cdr3_length: 15; clone_size: NA; j_call: TRBJ2-7; cdr3_nt: TGTGCCAGCAGCTCACTAGGGGGGCCCAACTACGAGCAGTACTTC; cdr3_aa: CASSSLGGPNYEQYF
d_call: NA; v_call: TRBV10-3; cdr3_length: 14; clone_size: NA; j_call: TRBJ2-7; cdr3_nt: TGTGCCATCAGTGCTACCGGACCGGTGGGCGAGCAGTACTTC; cdr3_aa: CAISATGPVGEQYF
d_call: TRBD1; v_call: TRBV4-1; cdr3_length: 15; clone_size: NA; j_call: TRBJ1-1; cdr3_nt: TGCGCCAGCAGCCGCCCACAGGGGGCTGGGGCTGAAGCTTTCTTT; cdr3_aa: CASSRPQGAGAEAFF
d_call: NA; v_call: TRBV2; cdr3_length: 14; clone_size: NA; j_call: TRBJ2-3; cdr3_nt: TGTGCCAGCAGTCCCACCTGGGGCACAGATACGCAGTATTTT; cdr3_aa: CASSPTWGTDTQYF
d_call: NA; v_call: TRBV5-4; cdr3_length: 12; clone_size: NA; j_call: TRBJ1-1; cdr3_nt: TGTGCCAGCAGCTTACTTCCCACTGAAGCTTTCTTT; cdr3_aa: CASSLLPTEAFF
d_call: TRBD2; v_call: TRBV7-9; cdr3_length: 18; clone_size: NA; j_call: TRBJ2-3; cdr3_nt: TGTGCCAGCAGCTTGGGACTAGCGGGGGGTTCTAGCACAGATACGCAGTATTTT; cdr3_aa: CASSLGLAGGSSTDTQYF
d_call: TRBD1; v_call: TRBV11-2; cdr3_length: 17; clone_size: NA; j_call: TRBJ2-7; cdr3_nt: TGTGCCAGCAGCTCACCGGGGACAGGGATTGGGGTCTACGAGCAGTACTTC; cdr3_aa: CASSSPGTGIGVYEQYF
d_call: NA; v_call: TRBV6-1; cdr3_length: 14; clone_size: NA; j_call: TRBJ2-1; cdr3_nt: TGTGCCAGCAGTGAAGGGACCACGGGCAATGAGCAGTTCTTC; cdr3_aa: CASSEGTTGNEQFF
d_call: TRBD2; v_call: TRBV7-2; cdr3_length: 16; clone_size: NA; j_call: TRBJ2-3; cdr3_nt: TGTGCCAGCAGCTTAGGTAGCGGGGGGATCACAGATACGCAGTATTTT; cdr3_aa: CASSLGSGGITDTQYF
d_call: NA; v_call: TRBV10-2; cdr3_length: 15; clone_size: NA; j_call: TRBJ2-7; cdr3_nt: TGCGCCAGCAGTGAGACGAAGGAGTACTCCTACGAGCAGTACTTC; cdr3_aa: CASSETKEYSYEQYF
d_call: TRBD2; v_call: TRBV18; cdr3_length: 15; clone_size: NA; j_call: TRBJ2-1; cdr3_nt: TGTGCCAGCTCACTAAGCGGGGGGTACTACAATGAGCAGTTCTTC; cdr3_aa: CASSLSGGYYNEQFF
d_call: NA; v_call: TRBV4-1; cdr3_length: 16; clone_size: NA; j_call: TRBJ2-1; cdr3_nt: TGCGCCAGCAGCCAAGGAATCGCCGGGAGTACGAGTGAGCAGTTCTTC; cdr3_aa: CASSQGIAGSTSEQFF
d_call: TRBD2; v_call: TRBV9; cdr3_length: 16; clone_size: once; j_call: TRBJ2-7; cdr3_nt: TGTGCCAGCAGTGGACCGAGGGAGGGGACCCCCTACGAGCAGTACTTC; cdr3_aa: CASSGPREGTPYEQYF
d_call: NA; v_call: TRBV4-1; cdr3_length: 17; clone_size: once; j_call: TRBJ2-5; cdr3_nt: TGCGCCAGCAGCTCGGCTCTCTGGGGGGAAGGACAAGAGACCCAGTACTTC; cdr3_aa: CASSSALWGEGQETQYF
d_call: NA; v_call: TRBV9; cdr3_length: 17; clone_size: NA; j_call: TRBJ2-2; cdr3_nt: TGTGCCAGCAGCGTAGGGTTTACCCCGCGGGGCGGGGGGGAGCTGTTTTTT; cdr3_aa: CASSVGFTPRGGGELFF
d_call: NA; v_call: TRBV4-1; cdr3_length: 15; clone_size: NA; j_call: TRBJ1-2; cdr3_nt: TGCGCCAGCAGCTACGGACAAGGAGTTGGCTATGGCTACACCTTC; cdr3_aa: CASSYGQGVGYGYTF
d_call: TRBD2; v_call: TRBV28; cdr3_length: 15; clone_size: NA; j_call: TRBJ2-7; cdr3_nt: TGTGCCACCATCCTCTTAGCGGGGGGCCCTTCCGAGCAGTACTTC; cdr3_aa: CATILLAGGPSEQYF
d_call: NA; v_call: TRBV9; cdr3_length: 15; clone_size: NA; j_call: TRBJ1-4; cdr3_nt: TGTGCCAGCAGCGTTTACAGGGAGGCTAATGAAAAACTGTTTTTT; cdr3_aa: CASSVYREANEKLFF
d_call: NA; v_call: TRBV18; cdr3_length: 15; clone_size: NA; j_call: TRBJ2-2; cdr3_nt: TGTGCCAGCTCACCACCTAGCGGAATGACCGGGGAGCTGTTTTTT; cdr3_aa: CASSPPSGMTGELFF
d_call: NA; v_call: TRBV2; cdr3_length: 15; clone_size: NA; j_call: TRBJ2-4; cdr3_nt: TGTGCCAGCAGTGAGTTAGCGGTGAGGGAGGACATTCAGTACTTC; cdr3_aa: CASSELAVREDIQYF
d_call: TRBD1; v_call: TRBV27; cdr3_length: 16; clone_size: NA; j_call: TRBJ2-7; cdr3_nt: TGTGCCAGCGGTCACGTCGTAGGGACAGGGACCTACGAGCAGTACTTC; cdr3_aa: CASGHVVGTGTYEQYF
d_call: NA; v_call: TRBV4-2; cdr3_length: 15; clone_size: NA; j_call: TRBJ1-1; cdr3_nt: TGTGCCAGCAGCCAGGAGAGGGCTTTGAACACTGAAGCTTTCTTT; cdr3_aa: CASSQERALNTEAFF
d_call: TRBD2; v_call: TRBV27; cdr3_length: 15; clone_size: NA; j_call: TRBJ2-7; cdr3_nt: TGTGCCAGCAGTTTATACTCTAGCGGGAGCTACGAGCAGTACTTC; cdr3_aa: CASSLYSSGSYEQYF
d_call: NA; v_call: TRBV6-1; cdr3_length: 15; clone_size: NA; j_call: TRBJ1-2; cdr3_nt: TGTGCCAGCAGAAGGGGACGGCGATATTTCTCTCTCTACACCTTC; cdr3_aa: CASRRGRRYFSLYTF
d_call: NA; v_call: TRBV27; cdr3_length: 13; clone_size: NA; j_call: TRBJ2-3; cdr3_nt: TGTGCCAGCAGCTTACTCAGCACAGATACGCAGTATTTT; cdr3_aa: CASSLLSTDTQYF
d_call: NA; v_call: TRBV2; cdr3_length: 15; clone_size: NA; j_call: TRBJ1-1; cdr3_nt: TGTGCCAGCAGTACATCGGCTCCCCTCGGCGCTGAAGCTTTCTTT; cdr3_aa: CASSTSAPLGAEAFF
d_call: NA; v_call: TRBV4-1; cdr3_length: 14; clone_size: once; j_call: TRBJ1-5; cdr3_nt: TGCGCCAGCAGCCCCCTTGAGGGGCGGCAGCCCCAGCATTTT; cdr3_aa: CASSPLEGRQPQHF
d_call: NA; v_call: TRBV28; cdr3_length: 13; clone_size: NA; j_call: TRBJ2-5; cdr3_nt: TGTGCCAGCAGTATTCCGGATCAAGAGACCCAGTACTTC; cdr3_aa: CASSIPDQETQYF
d_call: TRBD1; v_call: TRBV4-3; cdr3_length: 16; clone_size: NA; j_call: TRBJ1-4; cdr3_nt: TGCGCCAGCAGCCAAGATTTGGGACAGGGTGATGAAAAACTGTTTTTT; cdr3_aa: CASSQDLGQGDEKLFF
d_call: TRBD1; v_call: TRBV28; cdr3_length: 15; clone_size: NA; j_call: TRBJ2-3; cdr3_nt: TGTGCCAGCAGTGCCCGGACAGGGGTAGGGGATACGCAGTATTTT; cdr3_aa: CASSARTGVGDTQYF
d_call: NA; v_call: TRBV5-1; cdr3_length: 15; clone_size: NA; j_call: TRBJ2-7; cdr3_nt: TGCGCCAGCAGCTTGGCCGTTGGGGGGCCTGACGAGCAGTACTTC; cdr3_aa: CASSLAVGGPDEQYF
d_call: TRBD1; v_call: TRBV28; cdr3_length: 15; clone_size: NA; j_call: TRBJ2-5; cdr3_nt: TGTGCCAGCAGTTCTCGGACAGGGAACCAAGAGACCCAGTACTTC; cdr3_aa: CASSSRTGNQETQYF
d_call: TRBD2; v_call: TRBV5-5; cdr3_length: 13; clone_size: NA; j_call: TRBJ2-7; cdr3_nt: TGTGCCAGCAGCCCCGGGGGGGGCTACGAGCAGTACTTC; cdr3_aa: CASSPGGGYEQYF
d_call: TRBD1; v_call: TRBV2; cdr3_length: 15; clone_size: NA; j_call: TRBJ1-4; cdr3_nt: TGTGCCAGCAGTTCCTCAGGGGGATGGGATGAAAAACTGTTTTTT; cdr3_aa: CASSSSGGWDEKLFF
d_call: NA; v_call: TRBV29-1; cdr3_length: 14; clone_size: NA; j_call: TRBJ2-5; cdr3_nt: TGCAGCGTTGAAGGCAGGGAGATCCAAGAGACCCAGTACTTC; cdr3_aa: CSVEGREIQETQYF
d_call: NA; v_call: TRBV25-1; cdr3_length: 13; clone_size: NA; j_call: TRBJ2-3; cdr3_nt: TGTGCCAGCAGTGAATGGAGCACAGATACGCAGTATTTT; cdr3_aa: CASSEWSTDTQYF
d_call: TRBD1; v_call: TRBV4-3; cdr3_length: 18; clone_size: NA; j_call: TRBJ2-3; cdr3_nt: TGCGCCAGCAGCCCCCCACCCGGGACAGGGGAAAGCACAGATACGCAGTATTTT; cdr3_aa: CASSPPPGTGESTDTQYF
d_call: NA; v_call: TRBV27; cdr3_length: 11; clone_size: NA; j_call: TRBJ2-5; cdr3_nt: TGTGCCAGTCATTTAGGGGAGACCCAGTACTTC; cdr3_aa: CASHLGETQYF
d_call: NA; v_call: TRBV5-8; cdr3_length: 14; clone_size: NA; j_call: TRBJ1-2; cdr3_nt: TGTGCCAGCAGCGCCCGACAGGTCCTTTATGGCTACACCTTC; cdr3_aa: CASSARQVLYGYTF
d_call: TRBD1; v_call: TRBV27; cdr3_length: 15; clone_size: NA; j_call: TRBJ2-7; cdr3_nt: TGTGCCAGCAGTTTTTATAGGGACAGGGCTTACGAGCAGTACTTC; cdr3_aa: CASSFYRDRAYEQYF
d_call: TRBD1; v_call: TRBV9; cdr3_length: 14; clone_size: once; j_call: TRBJ2-5; cdr3_nt: TGTGCCAGCAGCTCCAGAGAACAGGGGAAGACCCAGTACTTC; cdr3_aa: CASSSREQGKTQYF
d_call: TRBD1; v_call: TRBV15; cdr3_length: 13; clone_size: NA; j_call: TRBJ2-7; cdr3_nt: TGTGCCACCAGCAGAGGGACAGGGTACGAGCAGTACTTC; cdr3_aa: CATSRGTGYEQYF
d_call: NA; v_call: TRBV4-1; cdr3_length: 13; clone_size: NA; j_call: TRBJ2-7; cdr3_nt: TGCGCCAGCAGCCAAGTCGGGCTAAACGAGCAGTACTTC; cdr3_aa: CASSQVGLNEQYF
d_call: TRBD1; v_call: TRBV13; cdr3_length: 15; clone_size: few; j_call: TRBJ1-6; cdr3_nt: TGTGCCAGCAGCTTTACTCGGACAGGCCATTCACCCCTCCACTTT; cdr3_aa: CASSFTRTGHSPLHF
d_call: TRBD1; v_call: TRBV9; cdr3_length: 14; clone_size: many; j_call: TRBJ2-1; cdr3_nt: TGTGCCAGCAGCGGATCCGGGACAGGGAATGAGCAGTTCTTC; cdr3_aa: CASSGSGTGNEQFF
d_call: TRBD1; v_call: TRBV28; cdr3_length: 19; clone_size: NA; j_call: TRBJ1-6; cdr3_nt: TGTGCCTGGGGGGGCCGGGACAGGTACCGTGTCACCTATAATTCACCCCTCCACTTT; cdr3_aa: CAWGGRDRYRVTYNSPLHF
d_call: TRBD2; v_call: TRBV9; cdr3_length: 14; clone_size: NA; j_call: TRBJ2-3; cdr3_nt: TGTGCCAGCCGGGGAGGGTTCAGCACAGATACGCAGTATTTT; cdr3_aa: CASRGGFSTDTQYF
d_call: NA; v_call: TRBV6-5; cdr3_length: 15; clone_size: NA; j_call: TRBJ1-3; cdr3_nt: TGTGCCAGCATGCCGGGAGGGTATCCTGGAAACACCATATATTTT; cdr3_aa: CASMPGGYPGNTIYF
d_call: NA; v_call: TRBV7-2; cdr3_length: 11; clone_size: NA; j_call: TRBJ2-7; cdr3_nt: TGTGCCAGCAGCTTAGGAGTGGAGCAGTACTTC; cdr3_aa: CASSLGVEQYF
d_call: NA; v_call: TRBV27; cdr3_length: 14; clone_size: NA; j_call: TRBJ1-4; cdr3_nt: TGTGCCAGCAGTGGATATGGGGGCGGGGAAAAACTGTTTTTT; cdr3_aa: CASSGYGGGEKLFF